This T cell receptor (beta chain) came from a study of blood T cell repertoires in COVID-19. The wider study: Acute-phase and convalescent COVID-19 samples originated in the United States, Italy and Spain. The cDNA or gDNA used as material had been derived from T cells, B-cell-depleted T cells, or PBMCs.

The ends were cut back, 5 bases at V and 0 bases at J, with 6 bases in the middle. Germline V CDR1 and CDR2: SGHRS, YFSETQ. The CDR3 has 13 residues. Per the original methods: Estimation of nucleated cell counts relied on the amplification of reference gene primers. The repertoire was sequenced with immunoSEQ multiplex PCR; TCRdb's copy has only in-frame clones and lacks some. V and J calls and clone size are those listed in that table; D and trimming were worked out from the DNA. The sample gives around 270,000 clones, 80% to 90% of which show up once; 4.2% is in the top ten. This chain links TRBV5-1 with TRBJ2-1; maybe TRBD2 (6 bases). The sequence came from a man aged 55 to 69 with acute or convalescent COVID-19. The sample taken for sequencing was peripheral blood. The CDR3 DNA follows: TGCGCCAGCAGGGAGGGCTCCTACAATGAGCAGTTCTTC. As protein: CASREGSYNEQFF.